A few counts support the clone carrying this T cell receptor (beta chain). Indicated time point: patch test 1, 2 weeks after DPC sensitization. The treatment was: therapeutic diphenylcyclopropenone sensitization with weekly scalp DPC. These data come from a study of human T cells and chemical hapten exposure. CDR3 length equals 15 residues. The germline CDR1 and CDR2 sequences are KGHSH and LQKENI. The junction had 7 bases not matched to a gene; V was cut back by 0 bases and J by 6 bases. TCRdb reanalysed the RACE reads using MiXCR and keeps one entry per CDR3 protein. The data show roughly 180,000 distinct CDR3 sequences, roughly 14% seen once.

This sequence joins TRBV18 and TRBJ2-7; 8 bases agree with TRBD2. The source was whole blood, collected in connection with sensitization to the hapten diphenylcyclopropenone (DPC). This TCR came from a woman aged 25 to 39 with alopecia areata. Some clones in this sample may be carry-over from other donors' samples. CDR3 region: CASSPPTGGPGEQYF. The CDR3 bases are TGTGCCAGCTCACCACCCACGGGAGGGCCGGGCGAGCAGTACTTC.